The next 6 T cell receptor beta chains were all read from a single sample in a study of shared clonotypes between healthy human individuals. Profiled with immunoSEQ multiplex PCR; TCRdb holds only in-frame clones, not every one. The sample contains about 770,000 clones, roughly 72% of which appear only once. Input material: memory CD4+ T cells sorted from blood. Subset given: CD45RA-negative fraction. These TCRs come from a woman in her 30s in good health.

The CDR3 nucleotides are TGTGCCAGCAGGAGGTGGGCAGGGGCGAACACCGGGGAGCTGTTTTTT. This translates into CASRRWAGANTGELFF. The chain joins TRBV11-2 to TRBJ2-2; tentative D call: TRBD1 (6 bases). The CDR3 runs to 16 residues. The germline CDR1 and CDR2 sequences are SGHAT and FQNNGV. Trimming left V 6 bases short and J 0 bases short, with 14 bases between.

This clone was detected only a few times. This rearrangement joins TRBV7-2 to TRBJ2-1; 12 nucleotides agree with TRBD2. The germline gives CDR1 SGHTA, CDR2 FQGNSA. The CDR3 has 16 amino acids. The V gene end was trimmed by 4 bases and the J gene end by 5 bases; junction bases not matched to a gene: 6. Here the CDR3 DNA reads TGTGCCAGCAGCTGGAGACTAGCGGGAGAAAACAATGAGCAGTTCTTC. Translated, it gives CASSWRLAGENNEQFF.

The rearrangement links TRBV28 to TRBJ1-2; 9 bases line up with TRBD1. Losses at the gene ends were 3 bases for V and 2 bases for J; bases not matched to a gene: 4. The CDR3 runs 15 residues. Germline CDR1 reads MDHEN; CDR2 reads SYDVKM. This CDR3 reads CASSLTGTGNYGYTF. In nucleotides, the CDR3 is TGTGCCAGCAGTTTGACCGGGACAGGGAACTATGGCTACACCTTC.

The rearrangement uses TRBV7-2 and TRBJ1-4; a possible D gene is TRBD1 (6 bases). V dropped 5 bases and J dropped 12 bases, with 22 bases sitting between them. There are 15 residues in the CDR3. CDR1 is SGHTA, CDR2 FQGNSA, per germline. The CDR3 DNA reads TGTGCCAGCAGCGAACAGCTAGCGGGGGCCGATGAACTGTTTTTT. Protein product: CASSEQLAGADELFF.

The chain recombines TRBV9 with TRBJ2-2; TRBD2 agrees at 10 bases. The CDR3 extends over 16 amino acids. With V trimmed by 4 bases and J by 6 bases, 9 bases remained unmatched. The V gene's germline CDR1 is SGDLS and CDR2 YYNGEE. Here the CDR3 reads CASSPRVAGGPGELFF. CDR3 DNA sequence: TGTGCCAGCAGCCCCCGGGTAGCGGGAGGACCCGGGGAGCTGTTTTTT.

CDR3 sequence reads: CASKEGNEQFF. The CDR3 DNA follows: TGTGCCAGTAAGGAGGGCAATGAGCAGTTCTTC. This rearrangement joins TRBV19 to TRBJ2-1; D may be TRBD2 (6 bases). CDR3 length: 11 amino acids. Trimming cost V 7 bases and J 6 bases, with 7 bases left between them. Germline V gives CDR1 LNHDA, CDR2 SQIVND (reference sequence).